This T cell receptor beta chain derives from a study of blood T cell repertoires in COVID-19. Study overall: Samples representing acute and convalescent COVID-19 were sourced from the United States, Italy and Spain. Sources were T cells, B-cell-depleted T cells, or PBMCs; the material itself was cDNA or gDNA.

Original processing notes: The authors estimated nucleated cell counts from reference gene primer amplification. Only in-frame clones appear in the TCRdb table, and some are missing; sequencing was by immunoSEQ multiplex PCR. V, J and clone size derive from that table, while D and trimming were established from the DNA sequence. The sample lists roughly 260,000 clones, less than 90% occurring once. The CDR3 runs to 15 residues. The V and J ends lost 4 bases and 2 bases respectively, with 13 bases between them. The germline CDR1 and CDR2 sequences are LGHDT and YNNKEL (reference sequence). The rearrangement uses TRBV3-1 (or the pseudogene TRBV3-2) and TRBJ2-3; D might be TRBD2 (5 bases). This TCR came from a man between 60 and 75 years old who had recovered from COVID-19. The sequenced material came from peripheral blood. The chain's CDR3 is CASSRERHSTDTQYF. The CDR3 DNA reads as TGTGCCAGCAGCCGAGAGCGGCACTCCACAGATACGCAGTATTTT.